A selection of T cell receptor beta chains follows, all from one sample in a study of shared clonotypes between healthy human individuals. The assay was immunoSEQ multiplex PCR, and TCRdb's table has in-frame clones only and misses some. The table has a few million clones, about 92% seen once. What was sequenced was naive CD4+ T cells sorted from blood. Receptors originate from a man in his late teens or twenties in good health. The CDR3 runs from the conserved cysteine through the conserved F or W. A D gene is named only where the DNA matches it firmly. The size entry is marked missing in some rows and otherwise reads once, few, many or a size class.

CDR3 protein: CASSPRGSYNEQFF
CDR3 DNA: TGTGCCAGCAGTCCCCGGGGTTCCTACAATGAGCAGTTCTTC
V gene: TRBV6-6
J gene: TRBJ2-1
D gene: .
clone size: once

CDR3 protein: CASSGGGTFLTRAEAFF
CDR3 DNA: TGCGCCAGCAGTGGGGGGGGGACTTTCTTAACCCGGGCTGAAGCTTTCTTT
V gene: TRBV10-1
J gene: TRBJ1-1
D gene: .
clone size: once

CDR3 protein: CASSLRLQGGTGELFF
CDR3 DNA: TGCGCCAGCAGCCTTCGGCTCCAGGGAGGCACCGGGGAGCTGTTTTTT
V gene: TRBV5-1
J gene: TRBJ2-2
D gene: .
clone size: once

CDR3 protein: CASSPVAFAQYF
CDR3 DNA: TGTGCCAGCTCGCCCGTGGCTTTTGCGCAGTATTTT
V gene: TRBV18
J gene: TRBJ2-3
D gene: .
clone size: .

CDR3 protein: CASSLGGSQETQYF
CDR3 DNA: TGTGCCAGCAGCTTGGGGGGCAGCCAAGAGACCCAGTACTTC
V gene: TRBV7-2
J gene: TRBJ2-5
D gene: .
clone size: .

CDR3 protein: CASSPRTGTTNQPQHF
CDR3 DNA: TGTGCCAGCTCACCTCGGACAGGGACTACGAATCAGCCCCAGCATTTT
V gene: TRBV18
J gene: TRBJ1-5
D gene: TRBD1
clone size: .

CDR3 protein: CASSWDRGLDTEAFF
CDR3 DNA: TGTGCCAGCAGCTGGGACAGGGGGTTGGACACTGAAGCTTTCTTT
V gene: TRBV5-6
J gene: TRBJ1-1
D gene: TRBD1
clone size: once

CDR3 protein: CASSQASSADTQYF
CDR3 DNA: TGCGCCAGCAGCCAAGCTAGCAGCGCAGATACGCAGTATTTT
V gene: TRBV4-3
J gene: TRBJ2-3
D gene: .
clone size: .

CDR3 protein: CASGGSETQYF
CDR3 DNA: TGTGCCAGCGGGGGATCGGAGACCCAGTACTTC
V gene: TRBV6-1
J gene: TRBJ2-5
D gene: .
clone size: .

CDR3 protein: CASSPGDRGLNTEAFF
CDR3 DNA: TGTGCCAGTTCCCCAGGGGACAGGGGACTGAACACTGAAGCTTTCTTT
V gene: TRBV11-2
J gene: TRBJ1-1
D gene: TRBD1
clone size: .

CDR3 protein: CASSQVSQGGQYF
CDR3 DNA: TGTGCCAGCAGCCAAGTCAGTCAGGGCGGGCAGTACTTC
V gene: TRBV14
J gene: TRBJ2-7
D gene: .
clone size: .

CDR3 protein: CASIPGTAEGLGYTF
CDR3 DNA: TGTGCCAGTATCCCCGGGACAGCCGAAGGGTTGGGCTACACCTTC
V gene: TRBV19
J gene: TRBJ1-2
D gene: TRBD1
clone size: .

CDR3 protein: CASSSPKQGLNGYTF
CDR3 DNA: TGTGCCAGCAGCTCCCCCAAACAGGGATTAAATGGCTACACCTTC
V gene: TRBV13
J gene: TRBJ1-2
D gene: .
clone size: .

CDR3 protein: CASSNSRTANTEAFF
CDR3 DNA: TGTGCCAGCAGTAATTCTCGGACAGCGAACACTGAAGCTTTCTTT
V gene: TRBV27
J gene: TRBJ1-1
D gene: .
clone size: .

CDR3 protein: CASSPDSNQPQHF
CDR3 DNA: TGTGCCAGCTCACCAGATAGCAATCAGCCCCAGCATTTT
V gene: TRBV18
J gene: TRBJ1-5
D gene: .
clone size: few

CDR3 protein: CASSLAGWDEKLFF
CDR3 DNA: TGTGCCAGCAGCTTAGCAGGGTGGGATGAAAAACTGTTTTTT
V gene: TRBV7-9
J gene: TRBJ1-4
D gene: .
clone size: once

CDR3 protein: CASSYSGAKETQYF
CDR3 DNA: TGTGCCAGCAGTTACTCTGGAGCTAAGGAGACCCAGTACTTC
V gene: TRBV6-5
J gene: TRBJ2-5
D gene: .
clone size: .

CDR3 protein: CASSFDSSYNEQFF
CDR3 DNA: TGCGCCAGCAGCTTCGACAGCTCCTACAATGAGCAGTTCTTC
V gene: TRBV5-1
J gene: TRBJ2-1
D gene: .
clone size: .

CDR3 protein: CASRTSGVDEQFF
CDR3 DNA: TGTGCCAGCAGAACTAGCGGGGTTGATGAGCAGTTCTTC
V gene: TRBV2
J gene: TRBJ2-1
D gene: TRBD2
clone size: .

CDR3 protein: CASSLVSGGTNEQFF
CDR3 DNA: TGTGCCAGCAGCTTAGTTAGCGGGGGAACTAATGAGCAGTTCTTC
V gene: TRBV11-3
J gene: TRBJ2-1
D gene: TRBD2
clone size: .

CDR3 protein: CASSGNAGGGGNTIYF
CDR3 DNA: TGTGCCAGCAGCGGTAACGCGGGAGGGGGAGGAAACACCATATATTTT
V gene: TRBV5-6
J gene: TRBJ1-3
D gene: .
clone size: .

CDR3 protein: CAWSVIRYEQFF
CDR3 DNA: TGTGCCTGGAGTGTGATAAGGTATGAGCAGTTCTTC
V gene: TRBV30
J gene: TRBJ2-1
D gene: .
clone size: .

CDR3 protein: CASSAGLAGGPMDKNIQYF
CDR3 DNA: TGCGCCAGCAGTGCAGGACTAGCGGGAGGGCCGATGGACAAAAACATTCAGTACTTC
V gene: TRBV10-2
J gene: TRBJ2-4
D gene: TRBD2
clone size: .

CDR3 protein: CASSASGGSGGELFF
CDR3 DNA: TGTGCCAGCAGCGCCTCAGGGGGCAGCGGCGGGGAGCTGTTTTTT
V gene: TRBV9
J gene: TRBJ2-2
D gene: TRBD1
clone size: .

CDR3 protein: CSVLSGVYGYTF
CDR3 DNA: TGCAGCGTCCTCTCCGGGGTCTATGGCTACACCTTC
V gene: TRBV29-1
J gene: TRBJ1-2
D gene: .
clone size: .

CDR3 protein: CASSFTLNTEAFF
CDR3 DNA: TGCGCCAGCAGCTTTACCCTGAACACTGAAGCTTTCTTT
V gene: TRBV5-1
J gene: TRBJ1-1
D gene: .
clone size: .

CDR3 protein: CASSKTGLAGRPSFSYEQYF
CDR3 DNA: TGCGCCAGCAGCAAGACCGGACTAGCGGGACGCCCCTCCTTCTCCTACGAGCAGTACTTC
V gene: TRBV5-1
J gene: TRBJ2-7
D gene: TRBD2
clone size: .

CDR3 protein: CASSVTFGRGNTIYF
CDR3 DNA: TGCGCCAGCAGTGTAACTTTCGGGAGGGGAAACACCATATATTTT
V gene: TRBV5-1
J gene: TRBJ1-3
D gene: .
clone size: .

CDR3 protein: CATSRGTAGVLEQYF
CDR3 DNA: TGTGCCACCAGCAGAGGAACAGCGGGAGTACTCGAGCAGTACTTC
V gene: TRBV15
J gene: TRBJ2-7
D gene: TRBD2
clone size: .

CDR3 protein: CAIKAGASYGYTF
CDR3 DNA: TGTGCCATCAAGGCGGGGGCAAGCTATGGCTACACCTTC
V gene: TRBV10-3
J gene: TRBJ1-2
D gene: .
clone size: .

CDR3 protein: CAWSEAGQGTGNTIYF
CDR3 DNA: TGTGCCTGGAGTGAAGCAGGACAGGGAACTGGAAACACCATATATTTT
V gene: TRBV30
J gene: TRBJ1-3
D gene: TRBD1
clone size: .

CDR3 protein: CASSLGRGGYTF
CDR3 DNA: TGTGCCAGCAGCCTGGGACGGGGCGGCTACACCTTC
V gene: TRBV9
J gene: TRBJ1-2
D gene: .
clone size: .

CDR3 protein: CASSTGQSSGNTIYF
CDR3 DNA: TGTGCCAGCAGTACCGGACAGAGCTCTGGAAACACCATATATTTT
V gene: TRBV2
J gene: TRBJ1-3
D gene: .
clone size: .

CDR3 protein: CASSRGSNSPLHF
CDR3 DNA: TGTGCCAGTAGCAGGGGGTCTAATTCACCCCTCCACTTT
V gene: TRBV19
J gene: TRBJ1-6
D gene: TRBD1
clone size: .

CDR3 protein: CASSLLTDTQYF
CDR3 DNA: TGTGCCAGCAGCTTACTCACAGATACGCAGTATTTT
V gene: TRBV7-9
J gene: TRBJ2-3
D gene: .
clone size: .

CDR3 protein: CASSAIGATNEKLFF
CDR3 DNA: TGTGCCAGTAGTGCAATAGGAGCAACTAATGAAAAACTGTTTTTT
V gene: TRBV19
J gene: TRBJ1-4
D gene: .
clone size: .

CDR3 protein: CASSRGTSDYNEQFF
CDR3 DNA: TGTGCCAGCAGCCGCGGGACTAGTGACTACAATGAGCAGTTCTTC
V gene: TRBV11-3
J gene: TRBJ2-1
D gene: TRBD2
clone size: .

CDR3 protein: CASSLGTYYSNQPQHF
CDR3 DNA: TGTGCCAGCAGCTTAGGGACATACTATAGCAATCAGCCCCAGCATTTT
V gene: TRBV7-2
J gene: TRBJ1-5
D gene: .
clone size: once

CDR3 protein: CAWSRKAQGAGETQYF
CDR3 DNA: TGTGCCTGGAGCCGAAAAGCACAGGGGGCCGGGGAGACCCAGTACTTC
V gene: TRBV30
J gene: TRBJ2-5
D gene: TRBD1
clone size: .

CDR3 protein: CASSLLDTGYTF
CDR3 DNA: TGTGCCAGCAGCTTGTTGGATACCGGCTACACCTTC
V gene: TRBV5-4
J gene: TRBJ1-2
D gene: .
clone size: .

CDR3 protein: CASSSDTHGPDTQYF
CDR3 DNA: TGTGCCAGCAGTTCCGACACGCACGGCCCAGATACGCAGTATTTT
V gene: TRBV11-3
J gene: TRBJ2-3
D gene: .
clone size: .

CDR3 protein: CASSEGTPTHLFGELFF
CDR3 DNA: TGTGCCAGCAGCGAAGGGACACCGACTCACTTATTCGGGGAGCTGTTTTTT
V gene: TRBV5-6
J gene: TRBJ2-2
D gene: .
clone size: .

CDR3 protein: CASSIGQGGETQYF
CDR3 DNA: TGTGCCAGTAGTATAGGACAGGGCGGAGAGACCCAGTACTTC
V gene: TRBV19
J gene: TRBJ2-5
D gene: TRBD1
clone size: .

CDR3 protein: CASSILRGRGSNTGELFF
CDR3 DNA: TGTGCCAGTAGTATCCTCCGTGGCAGGGGCTCCAACACCGGGGAGCTGTTTTTT
V gene: TRBV19
J gene: TRBJ2-2
D gene: .
clone size: .

CDR3 protein: CASTRDRTGQYF
CDR3 DNA: TGTGCCAGCACTAGGGACCGAACGGGGCAGTACTTC
V gene: TRBV16
J gene: TRBJ2-7
D gene: .
clone size: .

CDR3 protein: CASSLLGANTEAFF
CDR3 DNA: TGTGCCAGCAGCTTATTAGGGGCGAACACTGAAGCTTTCTTT
V gene: TRBV7-2
J gene: TRBJ1-1
D gene: .
clone size: .

CDR3 protein: CASTLRDRVYNEQFF
CDR3 DNA: TGTGCCAGCACGCTCCGGGACAGAGTCTACAATGAGCAGTTCTTC
V gene: TRBV11-1
J gene: TRBJ2-1
D gene: TRBD1
clone size: .

CDR3 protein: CASSRGAFDGYTF
CDR3 DNA: TGTGCCAGCAGTCGGGGGGCCTTCGATGGCTACACCTTC
V gene: TRBV5-4
J gene: TRBJ1-2
D gene: .
clone size: .

CDR3 protein: CASSNPQFSGGAETQYF
CDR3 DNA: TGCGCCAGCAGCAATCCCCAGTTTAGCGGGGGGGCCGAGACCCAGTACTTC
V gene: TRBV5-1
J gene: TRBJ2-5
D gene: TRBD2
clone size: .

CDR3 protein: CASSTGLAPTYEQYF
CDR3 DNA: TGCGCCAGCAGCACGGGACTAGCACCGACCTACGAGCAGTACTTC
V gene: TRBV5-1
J gene: TRBJ2-7
D gene: TRBD2
clone size: .